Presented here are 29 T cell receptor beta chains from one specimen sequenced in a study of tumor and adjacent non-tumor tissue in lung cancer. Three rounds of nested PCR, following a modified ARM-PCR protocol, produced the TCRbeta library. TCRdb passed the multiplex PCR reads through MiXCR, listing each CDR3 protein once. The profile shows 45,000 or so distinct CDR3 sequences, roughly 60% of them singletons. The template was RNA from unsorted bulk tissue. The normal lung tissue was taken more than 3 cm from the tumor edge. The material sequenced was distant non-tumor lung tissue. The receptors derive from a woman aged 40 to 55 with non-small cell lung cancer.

DNA for the CDR3: TGTGCCAGCAGCAAAGAGGAGGGGACTAGCGACTACAATGAGCAGTTCTTC. Protein sequence: CASSKEEGTSDYNEQFF. This chain joins TRBV21-1 and TRBJ2-1; the table gives TRBD2 as D, unverified against the DNA. TRBV21-1 is tagged as a pseudogene. This CDR3 contains 17 residues.

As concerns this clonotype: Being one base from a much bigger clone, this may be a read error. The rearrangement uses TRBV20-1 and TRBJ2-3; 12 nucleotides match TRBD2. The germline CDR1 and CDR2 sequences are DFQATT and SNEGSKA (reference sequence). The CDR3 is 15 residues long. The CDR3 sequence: CGASGRASSTDTQYF. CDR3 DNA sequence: TGCGGTGCTAGCGGGAGGGCCTCTAGCACAGATACGCAGTATTTT.

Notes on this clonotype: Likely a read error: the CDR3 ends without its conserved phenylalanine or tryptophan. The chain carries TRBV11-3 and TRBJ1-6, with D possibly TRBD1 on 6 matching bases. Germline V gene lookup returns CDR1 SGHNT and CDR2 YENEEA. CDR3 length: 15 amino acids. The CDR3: CTSSLQGPSYSSLHY. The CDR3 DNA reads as TGTACCAGCAGCCTACAGGGTCCTTCTTATTCATCCCTCCACTAT.

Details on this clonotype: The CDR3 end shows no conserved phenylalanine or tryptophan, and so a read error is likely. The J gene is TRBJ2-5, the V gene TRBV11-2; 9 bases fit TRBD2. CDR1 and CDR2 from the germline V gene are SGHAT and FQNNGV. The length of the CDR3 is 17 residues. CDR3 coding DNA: TGTGCCAGCAGCTTAACTCCGACAAGCGGGGGGCAAGGGACCCAGTACCTC. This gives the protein CASSLTPTSGGQGTQYL.

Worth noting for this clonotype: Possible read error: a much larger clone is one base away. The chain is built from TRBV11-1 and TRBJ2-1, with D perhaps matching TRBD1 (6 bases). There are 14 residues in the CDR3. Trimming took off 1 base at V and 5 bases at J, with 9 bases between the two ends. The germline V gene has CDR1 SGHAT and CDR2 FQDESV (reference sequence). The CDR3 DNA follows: TGTGCCAGCAGCTTAGAATGGACAGACAATGAGCAGTTCTTC. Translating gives CASSLEWTDNEQFF.

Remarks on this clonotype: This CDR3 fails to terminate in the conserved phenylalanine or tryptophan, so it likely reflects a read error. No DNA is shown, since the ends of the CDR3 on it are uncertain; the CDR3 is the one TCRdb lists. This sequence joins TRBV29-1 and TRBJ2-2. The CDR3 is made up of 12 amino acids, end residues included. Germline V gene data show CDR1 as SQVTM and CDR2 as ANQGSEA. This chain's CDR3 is CSVDGSGGELLS.

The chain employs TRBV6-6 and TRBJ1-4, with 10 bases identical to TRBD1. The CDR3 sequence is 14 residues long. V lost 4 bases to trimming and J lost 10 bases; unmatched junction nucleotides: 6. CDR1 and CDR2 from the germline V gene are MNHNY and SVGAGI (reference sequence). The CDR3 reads CASSWDGQGGKLFF. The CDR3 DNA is TGTGCCAGCAGTTGGGACGGACAGGGGGGAAAACTGTTTTTT.

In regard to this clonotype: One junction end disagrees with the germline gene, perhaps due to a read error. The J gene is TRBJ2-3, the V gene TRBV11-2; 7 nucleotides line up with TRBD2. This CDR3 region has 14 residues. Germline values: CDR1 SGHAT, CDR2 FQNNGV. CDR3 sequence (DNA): TGTGCCAGCAGTTCGATGACTAGCACAGATGCGCAATATTTT. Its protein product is CASSSMTSTDAQYF.

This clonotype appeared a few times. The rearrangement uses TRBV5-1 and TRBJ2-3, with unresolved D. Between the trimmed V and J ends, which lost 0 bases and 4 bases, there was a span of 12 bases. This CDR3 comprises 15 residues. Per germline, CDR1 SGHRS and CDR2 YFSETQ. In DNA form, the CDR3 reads TGCGCCAGCAGCTTGGAGACCCCGGTGGCAGATACGCAGTATTTT. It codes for CASSLETPVADTQYF.

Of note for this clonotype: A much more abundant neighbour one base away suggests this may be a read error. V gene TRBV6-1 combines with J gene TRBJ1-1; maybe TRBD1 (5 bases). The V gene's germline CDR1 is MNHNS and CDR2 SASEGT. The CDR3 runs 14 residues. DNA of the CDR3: TGTGCCAGCAGTGTATGGGCGGGGGGGACTGGAGCTTTCTTT. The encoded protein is CASSVWAGGTGAFF.

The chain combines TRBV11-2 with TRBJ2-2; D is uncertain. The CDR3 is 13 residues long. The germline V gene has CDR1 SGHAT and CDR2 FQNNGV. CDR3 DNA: TGTATCAGCAGCTCCTGTGCGACCGGGGAGCTGTTTTTT. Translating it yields CISSSCATGELFF. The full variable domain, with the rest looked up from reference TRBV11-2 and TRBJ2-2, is EAGVAQSPRYKIIEKRQSVAFWCNPISGHATLYWYQQILGQGPKLLIQFQNNGVVDDSQLPKDRFSAERLKGVDSTLKIQPAKLEDSAVYLCISSSCATGELFFGEGSRLTVL.

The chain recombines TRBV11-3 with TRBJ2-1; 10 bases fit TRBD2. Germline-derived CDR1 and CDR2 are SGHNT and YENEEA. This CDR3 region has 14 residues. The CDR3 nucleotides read TGTATCAGCAGCCGAGGGCTAGCGGGGGATGAGCAGTTCTTC. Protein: CISSRGLAGDEQFF.

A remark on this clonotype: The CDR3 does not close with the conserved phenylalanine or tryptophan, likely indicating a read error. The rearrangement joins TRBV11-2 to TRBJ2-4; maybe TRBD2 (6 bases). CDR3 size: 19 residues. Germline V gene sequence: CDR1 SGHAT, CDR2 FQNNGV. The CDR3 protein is CANSLDRGAGRRTKNIQYL. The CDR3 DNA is TGTGCCAACAGCTTAGATCGCGGCGCGGGGAGGAGGACCAAAAACATTCAGTACTTA.

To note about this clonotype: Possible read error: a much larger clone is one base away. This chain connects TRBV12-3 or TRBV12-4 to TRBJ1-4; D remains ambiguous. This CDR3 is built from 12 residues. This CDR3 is CASKHFNEKLLF. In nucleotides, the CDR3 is TGTGCCAGCAAACACTTTAATGAAAAACTGCTTTTT.

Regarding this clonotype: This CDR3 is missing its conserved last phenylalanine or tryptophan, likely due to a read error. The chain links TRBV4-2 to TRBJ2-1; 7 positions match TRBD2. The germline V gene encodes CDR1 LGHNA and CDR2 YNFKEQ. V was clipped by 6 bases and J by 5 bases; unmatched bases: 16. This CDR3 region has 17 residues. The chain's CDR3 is CASSREPGLGPNNEQFL. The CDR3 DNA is TGTGCCAGCAGTAGAGAGCCCGGACTAGGTCCCAACAATGAGCAGTTCTTA.

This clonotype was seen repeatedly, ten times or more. CDR3: CAFGHNEQFF. CDR3 coding DNA: TGTGCCTTCGGACACAATGAGCAGTTCTTC. This chain links TRBV30 with TRBJ2-1; D remains ambiguous. The V end was cut by 7 bases, the J end by 5 bases, with 6 bases between. CDR3 length equals 10 residues. Germline assignment: CDR1 GTSNPN and CDR2 SVGIG (reference sequence).

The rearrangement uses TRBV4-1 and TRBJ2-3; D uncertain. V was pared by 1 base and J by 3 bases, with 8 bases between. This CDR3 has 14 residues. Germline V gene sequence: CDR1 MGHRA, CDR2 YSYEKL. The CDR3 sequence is CASSQAAGTDTQYF. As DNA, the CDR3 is TGCGCCAGCAGCCAAGCCGCAGGTACAGATACGCAGTATTTT.

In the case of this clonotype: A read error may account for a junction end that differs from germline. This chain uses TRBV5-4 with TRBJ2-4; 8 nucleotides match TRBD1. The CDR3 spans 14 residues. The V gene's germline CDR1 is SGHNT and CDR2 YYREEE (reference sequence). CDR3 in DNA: TGTACCAGAAGACCCTGGGACAGGCCGGACATTCAGTACTTC. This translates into CTRRPWDRPDIQYF. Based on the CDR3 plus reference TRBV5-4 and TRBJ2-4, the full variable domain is ETGVTQSPTHLIKTRGQQVTLRCSSQSGHNTVSWYQQALGQGPQFIFQYYREEENGRGNFPPRFSGLQFPNYSSELNVNALELDDSALYLCTRRPWDRPDIQYFGAGTRLSVL.

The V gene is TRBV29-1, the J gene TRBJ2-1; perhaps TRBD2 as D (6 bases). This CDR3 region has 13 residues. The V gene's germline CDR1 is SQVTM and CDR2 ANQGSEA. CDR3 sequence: CNIKRALHNEQFF. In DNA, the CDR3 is TGCAACATAAAGCGGGCACTTCACAATGAGCAGTTCTTC.

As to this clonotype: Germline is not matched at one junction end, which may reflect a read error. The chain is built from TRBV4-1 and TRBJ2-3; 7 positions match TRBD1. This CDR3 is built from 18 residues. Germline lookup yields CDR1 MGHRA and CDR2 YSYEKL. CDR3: CASSHGRQGRPYGDTQYF. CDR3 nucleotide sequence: TGCGCCAGCAGCCATGGCCGACAGGGACGGCCCTATGGAGATACGCAGTACTTT.

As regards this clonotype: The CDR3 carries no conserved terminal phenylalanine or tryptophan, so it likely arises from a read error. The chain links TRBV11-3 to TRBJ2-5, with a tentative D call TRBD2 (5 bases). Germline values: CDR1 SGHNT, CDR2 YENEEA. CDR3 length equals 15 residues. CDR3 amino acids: CVSSLVGLDQETQYI. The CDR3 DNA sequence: TGTGTCAGCAGCTTAGTAGGACTCGACCAAGAGACCCAGTACATC.

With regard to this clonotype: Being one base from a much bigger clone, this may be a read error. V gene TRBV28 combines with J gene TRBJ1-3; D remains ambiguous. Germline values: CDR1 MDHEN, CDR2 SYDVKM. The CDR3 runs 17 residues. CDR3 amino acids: CVSSLGPRRSSGNTIYF. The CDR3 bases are TGTGTCAGCAGTTTGGGTCCAAGACGGTCCTCTGGAAACACCATATATTTT.

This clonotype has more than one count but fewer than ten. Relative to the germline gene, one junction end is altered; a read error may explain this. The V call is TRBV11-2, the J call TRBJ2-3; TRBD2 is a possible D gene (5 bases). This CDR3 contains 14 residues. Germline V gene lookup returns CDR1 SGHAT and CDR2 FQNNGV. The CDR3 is CASSPLRAADTQYF. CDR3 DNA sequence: TGTGCCAGCAGCCCCCTAAGAGCGGCAGATACTCAGTATTTT. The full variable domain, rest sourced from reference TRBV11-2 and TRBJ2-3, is EAGVAQSPRYKIIEKRQSVAFWCNPISGHATLYWYQQILGQGPKLLIQFQNNGVVDDSQLPKDRFSAERLKGVDSTLKIQPAKLEDSAVYLCASSPLRAADTQYFGPGTRLTVL.

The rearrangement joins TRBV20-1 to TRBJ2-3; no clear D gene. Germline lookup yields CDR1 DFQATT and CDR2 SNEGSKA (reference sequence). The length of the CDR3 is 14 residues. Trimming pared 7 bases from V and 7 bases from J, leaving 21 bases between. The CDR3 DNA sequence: TGCAGTGTCCGACCACTATCTGGCACGTATACGCAGTATTTT. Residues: CSVRPLSGTYTQYF.

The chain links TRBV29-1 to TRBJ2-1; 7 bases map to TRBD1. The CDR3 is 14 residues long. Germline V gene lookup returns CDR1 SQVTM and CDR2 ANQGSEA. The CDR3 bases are TGCAGTATTGCCACGGGACAGATCTACAATGAGCAGTTCTTC. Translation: CSIATGQIYNEQFF.

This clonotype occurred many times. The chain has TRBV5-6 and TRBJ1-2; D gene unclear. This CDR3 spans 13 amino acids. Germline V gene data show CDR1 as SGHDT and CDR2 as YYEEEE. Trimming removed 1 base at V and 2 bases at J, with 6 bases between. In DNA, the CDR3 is TGTGCCAGCAGCTTGCAGGTCAACTATGGCTACACCTTC. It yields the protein CASSLQVNYGYTF.

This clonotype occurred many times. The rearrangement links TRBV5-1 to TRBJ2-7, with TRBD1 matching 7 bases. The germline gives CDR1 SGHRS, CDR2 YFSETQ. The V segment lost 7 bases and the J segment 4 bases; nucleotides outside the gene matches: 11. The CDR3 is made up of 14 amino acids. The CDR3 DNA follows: TGCGCCAGCCGGCAGGACAGGAGTAAGTACGAGCAGTACTTC. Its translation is CASRQDRSKYEQYF.

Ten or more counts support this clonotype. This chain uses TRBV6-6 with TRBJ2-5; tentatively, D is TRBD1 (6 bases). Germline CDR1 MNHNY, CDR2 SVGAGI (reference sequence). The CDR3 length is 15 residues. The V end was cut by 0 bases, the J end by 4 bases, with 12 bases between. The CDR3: CASSYSGAGGETQYF. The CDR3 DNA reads TGTGCCAGCAGTTACTCGGGGGCTGGTGGAGAGACCCAGTACTTC.

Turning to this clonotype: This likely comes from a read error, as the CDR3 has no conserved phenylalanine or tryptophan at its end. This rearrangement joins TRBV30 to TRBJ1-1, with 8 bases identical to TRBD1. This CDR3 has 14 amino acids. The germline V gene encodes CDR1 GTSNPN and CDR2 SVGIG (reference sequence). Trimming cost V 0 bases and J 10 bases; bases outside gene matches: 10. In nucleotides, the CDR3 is TGTGCCTGGAGTGTACAATCAGGGGGCAGGGGAGCTTTCTCT. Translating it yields CAWSVQSGGRGAFS.